Listed below are T cell receptor beta chains from one sample, sequenced in a study of cytomegalovirus exposure and HLA in healthy donors. Method: immunoSEQ multiplex PCR; TCRdb's copy keeps in-frame clones and lacks some. The sample has about 150,000 clones, 75% to 90% seen once. The source material was PBMCs. The receptors derive from a woman aged 18-29 years in good health and CMV-seronegative. Each CDR3 is given with its conserved first and last residue. Fields, in order: clone size, J gene, D gene, V gene, CDR3 DNA, CDR3 protein. The D gene is left open where the match is weak. Only some rows state a clone size, as once, few, many or a class for expanded clones.

>.|TRBJ2-1|TRBD2|TRBV5-4
TGTGCCAGCAGCTCACCACTAGCGGGAGTTGACAATGAGCAGTTCTTC
CASSSPLAGVDNEQFF
>.|TRBJ1-2|.|TRBV10-3
TGTGCCATCAACCCCGGGCAGGGCTTTCAGAGCTACACCTTC
CAINPGQGFQSYTF
>.|TRBJ2-2|.|TRBV27
TGTGCCAGCAGTTTAGGCGGCTTCTTAGGGGAGCTGTTTTTT
CASSLGGFLGELFF
>.|TRBJ1-1|TRBD1|TRBV27
TGTGCCAGCAGCCTGATACAGGGGGCTGAAGCTTTCTTT
CASSLIQGAEAFF
>.|TRBJ2-2|TRBD1|TRBV10-2
TGCGCCAGCGGGGGACAGGAACGTCCCGGGGAGCTGTTTTTT
CASGGQERPGELFF
>.|TRBJ1-5|.|TRBV28
TGTGCCAGCAGTTCCATTTACAGGGATCAGCCCCAGCATTTT
CASSSIYRDQPQHF
>.|TRBJ1-5|.|TRBV6-4
TGTGCCCACGCGTACAGCAATCAGCCCCAGCATTTT
CAHAYSNQPQHF
>.|TRBJ2-3|TRBD2|TRBV27
TGTGCCAGCAGTTTAGCGGGAGAGAGCACAGATACGCAGTATTTT
CASSLAGESTDTQYF
>.|TRBJ2-7|.|TRBV9
TGTGCCAGCAGCGTAGAGGCAGGGAGGAAGTACTTC
CASSVEAGRKYF
>.|TRBJ1-2|.|TRBV7-9
TGTGCCAGCAGCACCCGACAGTCGAACTATGGCTACACCTTC
CASSTRQSNYGYTF
>.|TRBJ1-3|.|TRBV10-3
TGTGCCATCAGTGAGTCAACCCCCCGAGGGAATAGAAACACCATATATTTT
CAISESTPRGNRNTIYF
>.|TRBJ1-5|TRBD1|TRBV28
TGTGCCAGCAACTCTTACCCCGGGACAGGCAATCAGCCCCAGCATTTT
CASNSYPGTGNQPQHF
>.|TRBJ1-4|.|TRBV4-2
TGTGCCAGCAGCCAAGAAGGTACAGCCGGTGGTTTAAAACTGTTTTTT
CASSQEGTAGGLKLFF
>.|TRBJ1-5|.|TRBV5-1
TGCGCCAGCAGACTTGATGGGACAAATAATCAGCCCCAGCATTTT
CASRLDGTNNQPQHF
>.|TRBJ2-2|TRBD2|TRBV9
TGTGCCAGCAGCGCGGGACTACCAAACACCGGGGAGCTGTTTTTT
CASSAGLPNTGELFF
>.|TRBJ1-4|.|TRBV11-2
TGTGCCAGCAGCTTACCACGTCTTAGGGGTCTAGATGAAAAACTGTTTTTT
CASSLPRLRGLDEKLFF
>once|TRBJ1-1|TRBD1|TRBV7-8
TGTGCCAGCAGCCTGAGACAGGGTATGGGCGCTGAAGCTTTCTTT
CASSLRQGMGAEAFF
>.|TRBJ1-1|TRBD1|TRBV7-9
TGTGCCAGCAGCTCGCAGTCAGGGGGGCACACTGAAGCTTTCTTT
CASSSQSGGHTEAFF
>.|TRBJ2-4|.|TRBV27
TGTGCCAGCAGTTTATCTACAGGGAAAAACATTCAGTACTTC
CASSLSTGKNIQYF
>.|TRBJ2-1|.|TRBV27
TGTGCCAGCAGTCCCGACCCCTACAGGTCACAGTTCTTC
CASSPDPYRSQFF
>few|TRBJ2-7|TRBD1|TRBV6-5
TGTGCCAGCAGTATAGGGACAGGGGGCATATACGAGCAGTACTTC
CASSIGTGGIYEQYF
>.|TRBJ2-1|TRBD1|TRBV28
TGTGCCAGCAGTTTGAGGCAGGGGGCGGTCGATGAGCAGTTCTTC
CASSLRQGAVDEQFF
>.|TRBJ2-5|.|TRBV28
TGTGCCAGCAGTTCCAGGGGGAGGCGAGAGACCCAGTACTTC
CASSSRGRRETQYF
>.|TRBJ2-5|TRBD1|TRBV7-9
TGTGCCAGCAGCAACCTGGGACAGGGGGCTCGGGAGACCCAGTACTTC
CASSNLGQGARETQYF
>.|TRBJ2-2|TRBD2|TRBV13
TGTGCCAGCAGCCCAGGACTAGCGGGACGTGTGGCCGGGGAGCTGTTTTTT
CASSPGLAGRVAGELFF
>.|TRBJ2-3|.|TRBV7-8
TGTGCCAGCAGCTTAGCGGAGGGGACCACAGATACGCAGTATTTT
CASSLAEGTTDTQYF
>.|TRBJ2-3|TRBD1|TRBV28
TGTGCCAGCAGTTATCCGGGACAGGGGCAGGATACGCAGTATTTT
CASSYPGQGQDTQYF
>.|TRBJ1-3|TRBD1|TRBV25-1
TGTGCCAGCAGTGAATTACAGGGGGCGCATGGAAACACCATATATTTT
CASSELQGAHGNTIYF
>.|TRBJ1-1|.|TRBV27
TGTGCCAGCAGTTTTCGGTGGACAAGGAACACTGAAGCTTTCTTT
CASSFRWTRNTEAFF
>.|TRBJ2-2|.|TRBV19
TGTGCCAGTAGTAGTATGAAAGGGGTAGAGGACACCGGGGAGCTGTTTTTT
CASSSMKGVEDTGELFF
>.|TRBJ2-5|.|TRBV10-3
TGTGCCATCAAGCGGGCGGGCGCCCCGGGGACCCAGTACTTC
CAIKRAGAPGTQYF
>.|TRBJ1-1|.|TRBV28
TGTGCCAGCAGTTTAGAGCGGGCACCGCTAGTGAACACTGAAGCTTTCTTT
CASSLERAPLVNTEAFF
>.|TRBJ1-5|TRBD1|TRBV27
TGTGCCAGCAGCGAAGGACAGGCGGGTAGTCAGCCCCAGCATTTT
CASSEGQAGSQPQHF
>.|TRBJ1-6|TRBD1|TRBV5-4
TGTGCCAGCTCGCGTGGGACAGATAATTCACCCCTCCACTTT
CASSRGTDNSPLHF
>.|TRBJ1-2|TRBD1|TRBV19
TGTGCCAGTAGTACGGAGAAAGGGGGCACTGCCTATGGCTACACCTTC
CASSTEKGGTAYGYTF
>.|TRBJ2-6|.|TRBV18
TGTGCCAGCTCACCACTCGAGTTAGCTGGGGCCAACGTCCTGACTTTC
CASSPLELAGANVLTF
>.|TRBJ2-6|.|TRBV29-1
TGCAGCGTTGGTGCGTCTGGGGCCAACGTCCTGACTTTC
CSVGASGANVLTF
>few|TRBJ1-3|.|TRBV30
TGTGCCTGGAACAGGGATAGAAGAAACACCATATATTTT
CAWNRDRRNTIYF
>.|TRBJ2-5|.|TRBV27
TGTGCCAGCAGTTTTCAGGCAGGGGAGACCCAGTACTTC
CASSFQAGETQYF
>.|TRBJ2-7|TRBD2|TRBV10-2
TGCGCCAGCAGTGAGCTAGCGGGCTCGCCCTACGAGCAGTACTTC
CASSELAGSPYEQYF
>.|TRBJ2-7|.|TRBV7-2
TGTGCCAGCAGCGACAAGCGGAGGGGCCCCTACGAGCAGTACTTC
CASSDKRRGPYEQYF
>.|TRBJ2-5|.|TRBV5-1
TGCGCCAGCAGCCTAGACAGTCAAGAGACCCAGTACTTC
CASSLDSQETQYF
>.|TRBJ1-5|.|TRBV7-8
TGTGCCAGCAGTCGAAGGACAGACTATAGCAATCAGCCCCAGCATTTT
CASSRRTDYSNQPQHF
>.|TRBJ2-1|TRBD2|TRBV6-4
TGTGCCAGCAGTGACGGGACTAGCGAGGCCAATGAGCAGTTCTTC
CASSDGTSEANEQFF
>.|TRBJ2-2|.|TRBV27
TGTGCCAGCAGTTTATCGTCGTTGGCCCCGAACACCGGGGAGCTGTTTTTT
CASSLSSLAPNTGELFF
>.|TRBJ2-7|TRBD2|TRBV28
TGTGCCAGCAGCTGGGCTAGCGGCTCCTACGAGCAGTACTTC
CASSWASGSYEQYF